The next 9 T cell receptor beta chains were all read from a single sample in a study of molecular identifiers for immune sequencing clone quantification. One entry per CDR3 protein results from TCRdb running MiXCR on the PCR reads. The table lists over 550,000 distinct CDR3 sequences, 25% of them singletons. Sequencing was performed on naive CD8+ T cells from blood, with Jurkat cell RNA spiked in. Subset specified: FACS-sorted CD8+CD4-CCR7+CD45RA+ naive T cells. The receptor set was obtained from a human donor in good health. Some libraries in this study had Jurkat cell RNA spiked in.

The chain combines TRBV27 with TRBJ2-7; 9 bases align to TRBD1. The germline V gene has CDR1 MNHEY and CDR2 SMNVEV (reference sequence). The CDR3 runs 14 residues. V shed 5 bases, J shed 5 bases, and the junction held 7 bases outside the gene matches. The CDR3 nucleotides read TGTGCCAGCAGTCCACAGGGGGCAGGTCACGAGCAGTACTTC. It yields the protein CASSPQGAGHEQYF.

This clonotype was counted ten times or more. This chain links TRBV7-9 with TRBJ2-6; TRBD1 matches 10 bases. Trimming cost V 4 bases and J 1 base; bases outside gene matches: 7. The CDR3 runs to 18 residues. The germline V gene encodes CDR1 SEHNR and CDR2 FQNEAQ (reference sequence). The CDR3 sequence is CASSSPTGGNSGANVLTF. In nucleotides, the CDR3 is TGTGCCAGCAGCTCGCCGACAGGGGGCAATTCTGGGGCCAACGTCCTGACTTTC.

As for this clonotype: One end of the junction is discordant with germline, which a read error may explain. CDR3 in DNA: TGTGCCAGCAGTTACTCCGGGTACGAGCAGAACTTC. This codes for CASSYSGYEQNF. The rearrangement uses TRBV6-5 and TRBJ2-7, with D unresolved. The CDR3 length is 12 residues. The germline CDR1 and CDR2 sequences are MNHEY and SVGAGI.

As concerns this clonotype: With a much larger clone just one base away, this may be a read error. The V call is TRBV5-8, the J call TRBJ2-7; 8 positions agree with TRBD1. After removal of 4 bases from V and 3 bases from J, the junction contained 6 bases not matched to a gene. The germline V gene has CDR1 SGHTS and CDR2 YDEGEE. The CDR3 is made up of 14 amino acids. The CDR3 reads CASSTGTGLYEQYF. CDR3 in DNA: TGTGCCAGCAGCACCGGGACAGGACTCTACGAGCAGTACTTC.

This chain joins TRBV28 and TRBJ2-7, with TRBD2 matching over 8 bases. The CDR3 totals 12 residues. J gave up 0 bases and V 11 bases, and 3 bases lay outside the gene matches. Germline CDR1 MDHEN, CDR2 SYDVKM. The CDR3 nucleotides read TGTGCCTGGGGGACTAGCTCCTACGAGCAGTACTTC. Its protein is CAWGTSSYEQYF.

This clonotype was seen a few times. The chain employs TRBV15 and TRBJ2-2, with 8 bases that match TRBD1. Germline values: CDR1 LNHNV, CDR2 YYDKDF (reference sequence). V trimming: 5 bases; J trimming: 3 bases; junction bases outside the gene matches: 2. There are 14 residues in the CDR3. CDR3 nucleotide sequence: TGTGCCACCAGCTCACAGGGGGACACCGGGGAGCTGTTTTTT. It encodes CATSSQGDTGELFF.

On this clonotype: Given a much more abundant clone one base away, this may be a read error. V is TRBV7-2 and J is TRBJ2-1, with no clear D. The CDR3 extends over 15 amino acids. Germline loops: CDR1 SGHTA, CDR2 FQGNSA. Trimming stripped 4 bases from V and 2 bases from J, with 12 bases between. CDR3 in DNA: TGTGCCAGCAGCTCGGACGGTAGCCCCTACAATGAGCAGTTCTTC. It specifies CASSSDGSPYNEQFF.

Worth noting for this clonotype: This may be a read error, as it is one base from a much larger clone. The chain links TRBV12-3 or TRBV12-4 to TRBJ2-5, with D hard to call. The CDR3 covers 15 residues. The CDR3 DNA sequence: TGTGCCAGCAGCCCCAACATGGTTACCGGAGAGACCCGGTACTTC. Residues: CASSPNMVTGETRYF.

The sample holds many counts of this clonotype. The rearrangement joins TRBV6-5 to TRBJ2-2, with D possibly TRBD1 on 6 matching bases. Germline assignment: CDR1 MNHEY and CDR2 SVGAGI. The V end was cut by 6 bases, the J end by 3 bases, with 14 bases between. The CDR3 totals 15 residues. The DNA of the CDR3 is TGTGCCAGCAGGTCTGGACAGTCATACACCGGGGAGCTGTTTTTT. Amino acid sequence: CASRSGQSYTGELFF.